Listed below are T cell receptor beta chains from one sample, sequenced in a study of control samples from healthy donors and cancer patients. Using immunoSEQ multiplex PCR, the repertoire was profiled, and TCRdb retains in-frame clones only, with some absent. The data contain 160,000 or so clones, 92% of them seen just once; the ten biggest clones take up 0.68%. Sequences were obtained from blood. The receptors here all came from a woman in her 30s in good health. CDR3s include the opening cysteine and the closing phenylalanine or tryptophan. D genes are given only for firm matches. Size values are once, few and many counts, or a class for expanded clones, and some rows have none.

V	size	D	J	DNA	CDR3
TRBV27	.	.	TRBJ1-5	TGTGCCAGCAGTACCCTATATAGCAATCAGCCCCAGCATTTT	CASSTLYSNQPQHF
TRBV28	.	TRBD1	TRBJ1-5	TGTGCCAGCAGCACCGACAGGGGTTATAGCAATCAGCCCCAGCATTTT	CASSTDRGYSNQPQHF
TRBV5-1	.	.	TRBJ2-7	TGCGCCAGCAGCTTGGATAAGTCCTACGAGCAGTACTTC	CASSLDKSYEQYF
TRBV14	once	.	TRBJ1-2	TGTGCCAGCAGCCAAAATCCAGGATCCTATGGCTACACCTTC	CASSQNPGSYGYTF
TRBV7-3	once	.	TRBJ1-1	TGTGCCAGCAGCTTTACAGGGTTCACTGAAGCTTTCTTT	CASSFTGFTEAFF
TRBV15	once	.	TRBJ1-4	TGTGCCACCAGCAGAGAGGCGGCTACGGGTCTCACTAATGAAAAACTGTTTTTT	CATSREAATGLTNEKLFF
TRBV7-8	.	.	TRBJ1-1	TGTGCCAGCAGCTCGGACGAGTTCCACACTGAAGCTTTCTTT	CASSSDEFHTEAFF
TRBV3-1/TRBV3-2	.	.	TRBJ2-2	TGTGCCAGCAGCCAAGATGAGAGGGGCTTGGACACCGGGGAGCTGTTTTTT	CASSQDERGLDTGELFF
TRBV6-5	.	TRBD1	TRBJ2-3	TGTGCCAGCAGTCTGGGACAGACTGACACAGATACGCAGTATTTT	CASSLGQTDTDTQYF
TRBV11-3	.	.	TRBJ2-7	TGTGCCAGCAGCTTATGGGGGCAGGGGAACTACGAGCAGTACTTC	CASSLWGQGNYEQYF
TRBV19	.	TRBD2	TRBJ2-5	TGTGCCAGTAGGAAAAGGGTGGCGGGAGTGGAAGAGACCCAGTACTTC	CASRKRVAGVEETQYF
TRBV7-2	.	.	TRBJ2-4	TGTGCCAGCAGCTTACCGGGGATAGCCAAAAACATTCAGTACTTC	CASSLPGIAKNIQYF
TRBV19	.	.	TRBJ1-5	TGTGCCAGTAGTTTACAGGGATCTCAGCCCCAGCATTTT	CASSLQGSQPQHF
TRBV7-9	.	TRBD1	TRBJ1-1	TGTGCCAGCAGCCCAGGACAGGGCACTGAAGCTTTCTTT	CASSPGQGTEAFF
TRBV27	.	TRBD2	TRBJ2-3	TGTGCCAGCAGTTCAGCGGGAGGGTCCCCTTTCACAGATACGCAGTATTTT	CASSSAGGSPFTDTQYF
TRBV12-3/TRBV12-4	.	.	TRBJ2-2	TGTGCCAGCAGTTTAGGGTTCACCGGGGAGCTGTTTTTT	CASSLGFTGELFF
TRBV3-1/TRBV3-2	.	TRBD1	TRBJ2-1	TGTGCCAGCAGTCGGACAGGGGGCTACAATGAGCAGTTCTTC	CASSRTGGYNEQFF
TRBV7-2	.	.	TRBJ1-6	TGTGCCAGCAGCTGGGGGGTGGATAATTCACCCCTCCACTTT	CASSWGVDNSPLHF
TRBV7-2	.	.	TRBJ1-1	TGTGCCAGCAAAAAGCCGGACAGCCCGGTGAACACTGAAGCTTTCTTT	CASKKPDSPVNTEAFF
TRBV19	.	TRBD2	TRBJ2-7	TGTGCCAGTAGTATAGGAACCGGGAGGGCCACCTACGAGCAGTACTTC	CASSIGTGRATYEQYF
TRBV6-5	.	.	TRBJ1-1	TGTGCCAGCACCCTCGGAGGGGCGAACACTGAAGCTTTCTTT	CASTLGGANTEAFF
TRBV6-4	.	.	TRBJ1-6	TGTGCCAGCAGTGACTCAGCATTTGATAATTCACCCCTCCACTTT	CASSDSAFDNSPLHF
TRBV18	.	.	TRBJ1-1	TGTGCCAGCTCACAGGTCCCGAACACTGAAGCTTTCTTT	CASSQVPNTEAFF
TRBV11-3	.	TRBD1	TRBJ2-1	TGTGCCAGCAGCCCCGAGACAGGGCACTCCTACAATGAGCAGTTCTTC	CASSPETGHSYNEQFF
TRBV7-8	.	TRBD2	TRBJ2-1	TGTGCCAGCAGCTTAGTTAGCGGGGGGGACAATGAGCAGTTCTTC	CASSLVSGGDNEQFF
TRBV19	.	.	TRBJ2-5	TGTGCCAGTAGTATAGTTGCTAGCCTCGGGGAGACCCAGTACTTC	CASSIVASLGETQYF
TRBV3-1/TRBV3-2	.	.	TRBJ2-2	TGTGCCAGCAGCCAAGGTCCCACCGGGGAGCTGTTTTTT	CASSQGPTGELFF
TRBV19	.	.	TRBJ2-7	TGTGCCAGTAGTCTCTCCTTCGCGTCCTCCTACGAGCAGTACTTC	CASSLSFASSYEQYF
TRBV7-2	.	TRBD2	TRBJ2-1	TGTGCCAGCAGCTTAACGGGAGGGCCGCAAAATGAGCAGTTCTTC	CASSLTGGPQNEQFF
TRBV6-1	.	TRBD1	TRBJ1-5	TGTGCCAGCAGTGAACAGGGGGCTTATAGCAATCAGCCCCAGCATTTT	CASSEQGAYSNQPQHF
TRBV28	.	TRBD2	TRBJ2-6	TGTGCCAGTAAGACTAGCGCATTCTCTGGGGCCAACGTCCTGACTTTC	CASKTSAFSGANVLTF
TRBV5-5	.	.	TRBJ1-2	TGTGCCAGCAGCTTGCTCAACCTCGGCTATGGCTACACCTTC	CASSLLNLGYGYTF